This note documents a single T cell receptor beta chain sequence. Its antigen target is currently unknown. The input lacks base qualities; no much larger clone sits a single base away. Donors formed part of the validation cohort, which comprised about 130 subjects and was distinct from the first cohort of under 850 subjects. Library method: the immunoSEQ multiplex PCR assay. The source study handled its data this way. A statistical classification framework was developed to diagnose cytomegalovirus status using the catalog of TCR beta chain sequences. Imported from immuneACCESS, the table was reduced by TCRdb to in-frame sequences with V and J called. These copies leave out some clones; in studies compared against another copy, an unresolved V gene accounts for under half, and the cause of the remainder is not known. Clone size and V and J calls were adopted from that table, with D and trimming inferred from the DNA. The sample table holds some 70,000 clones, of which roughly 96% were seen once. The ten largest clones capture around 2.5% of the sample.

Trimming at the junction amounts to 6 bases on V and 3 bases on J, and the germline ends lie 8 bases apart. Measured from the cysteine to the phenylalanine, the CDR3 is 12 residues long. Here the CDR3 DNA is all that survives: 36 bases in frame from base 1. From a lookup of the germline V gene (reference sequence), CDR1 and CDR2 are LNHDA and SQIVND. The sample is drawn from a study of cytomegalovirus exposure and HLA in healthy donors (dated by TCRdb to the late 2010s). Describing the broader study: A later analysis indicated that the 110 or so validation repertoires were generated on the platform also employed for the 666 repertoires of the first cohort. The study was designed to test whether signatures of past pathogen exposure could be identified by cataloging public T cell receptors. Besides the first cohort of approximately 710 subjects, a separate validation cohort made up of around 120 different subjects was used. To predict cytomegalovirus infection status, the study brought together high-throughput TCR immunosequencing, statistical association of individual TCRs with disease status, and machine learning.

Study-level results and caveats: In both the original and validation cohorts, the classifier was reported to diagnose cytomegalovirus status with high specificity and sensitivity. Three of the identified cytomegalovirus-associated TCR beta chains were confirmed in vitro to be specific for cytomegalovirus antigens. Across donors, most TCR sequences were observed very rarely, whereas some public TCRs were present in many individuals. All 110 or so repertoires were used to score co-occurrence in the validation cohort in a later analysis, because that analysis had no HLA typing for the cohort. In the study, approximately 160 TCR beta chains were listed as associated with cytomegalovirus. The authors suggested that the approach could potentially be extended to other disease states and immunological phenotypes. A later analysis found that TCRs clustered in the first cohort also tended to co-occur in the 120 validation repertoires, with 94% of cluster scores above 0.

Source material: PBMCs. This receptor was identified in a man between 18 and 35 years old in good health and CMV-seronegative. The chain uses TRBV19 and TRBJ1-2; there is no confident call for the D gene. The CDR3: CASRFIDYGYTF. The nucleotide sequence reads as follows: TGTGCCAGTAGATTCATTGACTATGGCTACACCTTC.